This T cell receptor (beta chain) was sequenced for a study of T-cell reconstitution after alpha-beta-depleted transplantation in children. Germline V gene data show CDR1 as SGHVS and CDR2 as FQNEAQ. V lost 2 bases to trimming and J lost 5 bases, with 7 bases between them. The CDR3 spans 13 residues. It was with unique molecular identifiers that the TCRbeta library was prepared. MiXCR, run by TCRdb on the PCR reads, gives a single entry per CDR3 protein. The sample has 450,000 to 700,000 distinct CDR3 sequences; 25% to 30% are singletons. General study results and limits: Certain patients had high TCRbeta diversity at day 60, and it came from recipient T cells and thymic progenitors that survived. T cells produced anew were the main source of T-cell counts and diversity one year after transplant.

This clonotype was seen a few times. Its specificity is unknown. The sequencing used PBMCs, collected before TCRalphabeta/CD19-depleted stem cell transplant. The sequence was collected from a boy in the first two years of life with Wiskott-Aldrich syndrome, due to receive a stem cell transplant. The chain joins TRBV7-8 to TRBJ1-5; D remains unclear. CDR3 sequence: CASSLSWDQPQHF. CDR3 sequence (DNA): TGTGCCAGCAGCTTATCTTGGGATCAGCCCCAGCATTTT.